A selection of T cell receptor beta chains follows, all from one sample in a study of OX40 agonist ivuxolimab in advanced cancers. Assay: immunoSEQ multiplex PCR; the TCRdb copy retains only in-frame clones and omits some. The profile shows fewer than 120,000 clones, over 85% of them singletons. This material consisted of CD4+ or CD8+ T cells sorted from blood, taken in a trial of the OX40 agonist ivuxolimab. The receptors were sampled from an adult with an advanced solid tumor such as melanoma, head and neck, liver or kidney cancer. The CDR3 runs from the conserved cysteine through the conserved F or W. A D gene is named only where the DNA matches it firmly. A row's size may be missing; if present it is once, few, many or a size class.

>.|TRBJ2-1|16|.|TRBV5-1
TGCGCCAGCAGCTTGGGGGGCGGGGGCTACTTGGATGAGCAGTTCTTC
CASSLGGGGYLDEQFF
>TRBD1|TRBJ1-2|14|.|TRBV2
TGTGCCAGCAGTGAGCGGCAGGGGGCGAATGGCTACACCTTC
CASSERQGANGYTF
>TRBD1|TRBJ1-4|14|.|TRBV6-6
TGTGCCAGCACCCTGGGACAGGCCCCCGAAAAACTGTTTTTT
CASTLGQAPEKLFF
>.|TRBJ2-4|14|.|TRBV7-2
TGTGCCAGCAGCTTAGAATGGGAGAGGTACATTCAGTACTTC
CASSLEWERYIQYF
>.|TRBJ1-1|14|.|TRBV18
TGTGCCAGCTCGTCCGACAGCCTGAACACTGAAGCTTTCTTT
CASSSDSLNTEAFF
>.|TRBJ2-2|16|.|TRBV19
TGTGCCAGTAGTATCACAGGAACGTCGAACACCGGGGAGCTGTTTTTT
CASSITGTSNTGELFF
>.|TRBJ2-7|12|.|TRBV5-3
TGTGCCAGCAGCTTGGCCAGCTACGAGCAGTACTTC
CASSLASYEQYF
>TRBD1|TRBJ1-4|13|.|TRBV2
TGTGCCAGCTACAGGGGGCAGTATGAAAAACTGTTTTTT
CASYRGQYEKLFF
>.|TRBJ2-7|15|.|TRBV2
TGTGCCAGCAGGGCCGCGGGACAGTACTCGGTCGAGCAGTACTTC
CASRAAGQYSVEQYF
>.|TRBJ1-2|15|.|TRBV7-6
TGTGCCAGCAGCTTAGGGCAGACTCGAGGATATGGCTACACCTTC
CASSLGQTRGYGYTF
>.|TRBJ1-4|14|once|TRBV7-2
TGTGCCAGCAGCTTAAAGCACAGCTTAGGAAAACTGTTTTTT
CASSLKHSLGKLFF
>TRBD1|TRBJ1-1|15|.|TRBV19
TGTGCCAGTAGTAATCACAGGGGGGGGAACACTGAAGCTTTCTTT
CASSNHRGGNTEAFF
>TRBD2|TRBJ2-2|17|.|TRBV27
TGTGCCAGCAGTTTTCTCTTAGGACTAGGCGACACCGGGGAGCTGTTTTTT
CASSFLLGLGDTGELFF
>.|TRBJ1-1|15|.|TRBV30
TGTGCCTGGAATCGCCCGACAGGACTGAACACTGAAGCTTTCTTT
CAWNRPTGLNTEAFF
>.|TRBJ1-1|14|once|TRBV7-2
TGTGCCAGCAGTAAAATCGCAGGGGACACTGAAGCTTTCTTT
CASSKIAGDTEAFF
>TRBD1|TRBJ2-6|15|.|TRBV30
TGTGCCTGCGGGACAGGGGGCTTTGGGGCCAACGTCCTGACTTTC
CACGTGGFGANVLTF
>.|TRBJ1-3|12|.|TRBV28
TGTGCCAGCAGCCGGAGCCGAAACACCATATATTTT
CASSRSRNTIYF
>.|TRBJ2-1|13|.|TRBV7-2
TGTGCCAGCAGCAGGGCACAAGCGGTTGAGCAGTTCTTC
CASSRAQAVEQFF
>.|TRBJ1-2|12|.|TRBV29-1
TGCAGCGTTGGGGAAATCAGAGGAGGCTACACCTTC
CSVGEIRGGYTF
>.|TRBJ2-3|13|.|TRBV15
TGTGCCACCAGCAGGCCGGCAGCAGATACGCAGTATTTT
CATSRPAADTQYF
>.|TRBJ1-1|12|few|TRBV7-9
TGTGCCAGCAGCTTAGAGGGAATTGAAGCTTTCTTT
CASSLEGIEAFF
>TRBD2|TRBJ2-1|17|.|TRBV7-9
TGTGCCAGCAGCTACTGGACTAGCGGGGGCCTTTACAATGAGCAGTTCTTC
CASSYWTSGGLYNEQFF
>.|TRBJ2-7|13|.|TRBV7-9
TGTGCCAGCAGCTTGACGAGCTCCTACGAGCAGTACTTC
CASSLTSSYEQYF
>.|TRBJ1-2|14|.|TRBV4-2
TGTGCCAGCAGCCAAGATACAGGGTCGGATGGCTACACCTTC
CASSQDTGSDGYTF
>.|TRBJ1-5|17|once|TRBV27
TGTGCCAGCAGTTTATCACGGAGGAGGGATAGCAATCAGCCCCAGCATTTT
CASSLSRRRDSNQPQHF
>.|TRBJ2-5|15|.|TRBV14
TGTGCCAGCAGCGAGTTAAGCGGCGGAGCGGAGACCCAGTACTTC
CASSELSGGAETQYF
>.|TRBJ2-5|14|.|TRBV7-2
TGTGCCAGCAGCTTACCTGGGGGGCAGGAGACCCAGTACTTC
CASSLPGGQETQYF
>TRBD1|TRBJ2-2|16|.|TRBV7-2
TGTGCCAGCAGCCTCGGGCCTGACAGGGGAGGCGGGGAGCTGTTTTTT
CASSLGPDRGGGELFF
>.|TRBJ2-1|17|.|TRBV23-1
TGCGCCAGCAATCCTAGGGGGGGCGCGTCCACCTACAATGAGCAGTTCTTC
CASNPRGGASTYNEQFF
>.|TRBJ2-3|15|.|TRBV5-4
TGTGCCAGCAGCTTAGACTACTCCAGCACAGATACGCAGTATTTT
CASSLDYSSTDTQYF
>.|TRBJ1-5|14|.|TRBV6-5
TGTGCCAGCAGTTACCGTTTCGGCAATCAGCCCCAGCATTTT
CASSYRFGNQPQHF
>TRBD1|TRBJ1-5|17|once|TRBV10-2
TGCGCCAGCAGTGAGCCTCTGACAGGGGCCAGCAATCAGCCCCAGCATTTT
CASSEPLTGASNQPQHF